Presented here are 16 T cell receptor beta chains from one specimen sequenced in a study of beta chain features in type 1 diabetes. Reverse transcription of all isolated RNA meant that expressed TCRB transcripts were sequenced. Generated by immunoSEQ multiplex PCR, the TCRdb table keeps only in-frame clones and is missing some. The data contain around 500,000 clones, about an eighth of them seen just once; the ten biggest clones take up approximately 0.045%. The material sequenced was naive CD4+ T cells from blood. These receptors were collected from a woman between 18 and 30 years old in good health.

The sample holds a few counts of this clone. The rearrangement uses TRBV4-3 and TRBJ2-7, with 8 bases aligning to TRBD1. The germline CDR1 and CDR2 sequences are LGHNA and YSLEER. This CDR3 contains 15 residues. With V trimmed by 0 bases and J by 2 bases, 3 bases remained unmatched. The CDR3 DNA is TGCGCCAGCAGCCAAGATGGGACAGGAACCTACGAGCAGTACTTC. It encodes CASSQDGTGTYEQYF.

The DNA for the CDR3 is TGTGCCAGCAGTTCCTTCACCGTTAGCGGGACAGATACGCAGTATTTT. Protein sequence: CASSSFTVSGTDTQYF. J is TRBJ2-3 and V is TRBV7-8, with 7 bases aligning to TRBD2. Germline V gene lookup returns CDR1 SGHVS and CDR2 FQNEAQ. Unmatched junction bases numbered 12, after V lost 6 bases and J lost 3 bases. This CDR3 spans 16 amino acids.

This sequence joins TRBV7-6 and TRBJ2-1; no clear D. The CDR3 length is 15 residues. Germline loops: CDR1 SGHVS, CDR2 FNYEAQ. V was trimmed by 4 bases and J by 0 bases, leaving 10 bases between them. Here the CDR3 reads CASSSGPSSYNEQFF. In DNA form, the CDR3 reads TGTGCCAGCAGCTCTGGACCGAGCTCCTACAATGAGCAGTTCTTC. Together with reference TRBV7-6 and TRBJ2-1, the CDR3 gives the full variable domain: GAGVSQSPRYKVTKRGQDVALRCDPISGHVSLYWYRQALGQGPEFLTYFNYEAQQDKSGLPNDRFSAERPEGSISTLTIQRTEQRDSAMYRCASSSGPSSYNEQFFGPGTRLTVL.

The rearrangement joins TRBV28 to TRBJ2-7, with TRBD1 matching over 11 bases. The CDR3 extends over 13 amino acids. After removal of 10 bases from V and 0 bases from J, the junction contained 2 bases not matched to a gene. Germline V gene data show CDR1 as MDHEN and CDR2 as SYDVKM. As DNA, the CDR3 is TGTGCCACAGGGACAGGGGGCTCCTACGAGCAGTACGTC. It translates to CATGTGGSYEQYV.

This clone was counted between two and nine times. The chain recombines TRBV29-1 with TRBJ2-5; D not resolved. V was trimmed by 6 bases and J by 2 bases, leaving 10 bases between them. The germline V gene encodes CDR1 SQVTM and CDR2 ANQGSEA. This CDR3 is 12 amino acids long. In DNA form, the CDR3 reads TGCAGCGTAAGAGGCCTGCAAGAGACCCAGTACTTC. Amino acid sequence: CSVRGLQETQYF.

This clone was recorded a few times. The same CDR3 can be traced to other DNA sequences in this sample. CDR3: CASSLGPNTGELFF. CDR3 nucleotides: TGCGCCAGCAGCTTGGGGCCGAACACCGGGGAGCTGTTTTTT. The rearrangement links TRBV5-1 to TRBJ2-2; D ambiguous. This CDR3 comprises 14 residues. The germline V gene encodes CDR1 SGHRS and CDR2 YFSETQ. V was cut by 0 bases and J by 0 bases, with 3 bases left in between.

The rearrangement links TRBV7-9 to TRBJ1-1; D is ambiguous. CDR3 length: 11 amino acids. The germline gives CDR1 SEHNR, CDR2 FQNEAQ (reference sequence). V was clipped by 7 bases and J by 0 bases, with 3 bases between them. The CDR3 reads CASTLNTEAFF. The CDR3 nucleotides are TGTGCCAGCACATTGAACACTGAAGCTTTCTTT.

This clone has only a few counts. CDR3 sequence reads: CASSGQGLAGGETQYF. CDR3 in DNA: TGTGCCAGCAGCGGACAGGGACTAGCGGGTGGGGAGACCCAGTACTTC. The chain uses TRBV7-8 and TRBJ2-5, with 12 bases aligning to TRBD2. J lost 5 bases, V lost 5 bases, and 9 bases had no gene match. Germline V gene data show CDR1 as SGHVS and CDR2 as FQNEAQ. The CDR3 is 16 residues long.

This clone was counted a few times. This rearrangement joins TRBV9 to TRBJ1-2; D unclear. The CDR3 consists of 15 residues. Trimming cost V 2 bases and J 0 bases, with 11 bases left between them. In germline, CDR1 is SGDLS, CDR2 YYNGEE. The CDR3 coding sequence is TGTGCCAGCAGCGTCACAGCGTACTCTAACTATGGCTACACCTTC. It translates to CASSVTAYSNYGYTF.

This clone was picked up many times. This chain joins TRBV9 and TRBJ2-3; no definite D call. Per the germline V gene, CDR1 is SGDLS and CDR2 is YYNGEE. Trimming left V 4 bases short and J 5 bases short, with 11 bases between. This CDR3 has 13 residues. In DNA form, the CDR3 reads TGTGCCAGCAGCTCACCTGTGGTAGATACGCAGTATTTT. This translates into CASSSPVVDTQYF.

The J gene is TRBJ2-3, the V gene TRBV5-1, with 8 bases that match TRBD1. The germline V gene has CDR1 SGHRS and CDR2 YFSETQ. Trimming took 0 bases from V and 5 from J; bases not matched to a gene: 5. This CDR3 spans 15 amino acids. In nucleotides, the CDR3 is TGCGCCAGCAGCTTGGAGACAGGGGAAAAAGATACGCAGTATTTT. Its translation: CASSLETGEKDTQYF.

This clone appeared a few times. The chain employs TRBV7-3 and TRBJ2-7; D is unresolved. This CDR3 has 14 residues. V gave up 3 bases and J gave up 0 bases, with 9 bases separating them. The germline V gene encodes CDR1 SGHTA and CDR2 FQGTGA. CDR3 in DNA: TGTGCCAGCAGCTTTGACAAGAGCTCCTACGAGCAGTACTTC. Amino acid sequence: CASSFDKSSYEQYF. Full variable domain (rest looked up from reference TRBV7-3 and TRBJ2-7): GAGVSQTPSNKVTEKGKYVELRCDPISGHTALYWYRQSLGQGPEFLIYFQGTGAADDSGLPNDRFFAVRPEGSVSTLKIQRTERGDSAVYLCASSFDKSSYEQYFGPGTRLTVT.

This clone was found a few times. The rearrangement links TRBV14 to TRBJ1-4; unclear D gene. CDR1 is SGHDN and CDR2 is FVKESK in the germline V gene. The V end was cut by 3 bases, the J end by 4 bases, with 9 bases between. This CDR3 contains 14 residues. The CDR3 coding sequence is TGTGCCAGCAGCCATCTCCAGTTTAATGAAAAACTGTTTTTT. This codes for CASSHLQFNEKLFF. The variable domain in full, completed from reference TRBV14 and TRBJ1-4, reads EAGVTQFPSHSVIEKGQTVTLRCDPISGHDNLYWYRRVMGKEIKFLLHFVKESKQDESGMPNNRFLAERTGGTYSTLKVQPAELEDSGVYFCASSHLQFNEKLFFGSGTQLSVL.

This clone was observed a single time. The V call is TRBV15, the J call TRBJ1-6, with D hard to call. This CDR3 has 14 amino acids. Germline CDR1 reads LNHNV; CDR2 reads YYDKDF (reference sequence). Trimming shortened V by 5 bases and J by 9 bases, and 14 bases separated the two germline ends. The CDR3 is CATSPSGSASPLHF. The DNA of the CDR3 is TGTGCCACCAGCCCAAGCGGGTCGGCTTCACCCCTCCACTTT.

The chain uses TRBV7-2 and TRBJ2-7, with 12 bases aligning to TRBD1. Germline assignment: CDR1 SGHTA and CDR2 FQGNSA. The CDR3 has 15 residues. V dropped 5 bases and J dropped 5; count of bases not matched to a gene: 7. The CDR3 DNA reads TGTGCCAGCAGCAGGACCGGGACAGGGGGCCACGAGCAGTACGTC. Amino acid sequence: CASSRTGTGGHEQYV.

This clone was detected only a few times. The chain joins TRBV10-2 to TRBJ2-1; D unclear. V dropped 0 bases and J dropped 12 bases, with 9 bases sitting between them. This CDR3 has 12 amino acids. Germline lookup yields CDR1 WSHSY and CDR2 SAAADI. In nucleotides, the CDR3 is TGCGCCAGCAGTGAGTCGGTGGGTAGGCAGTTCTTC. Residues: CASSESVGRQFF.